This TCR beta chain was captured in a study of blood T cells in healthy people across ages. With a J-beta primer mix and a sample-barcoded 5' primer, a second PCR ran about 6 to 11 cycles. TCRdb ran MiXCR on the 5' RACE reads and lists one entry per CDR3 protein. The table records about 1.8 million distinct CDR3 sequences, 40% to 55% of them present only once. This clonotype has a handful of counts. CDR3 size: 16 residues. Germline V gene lookup returns CDR1 SGDLS and CDR2 YYNGEE. The J segment lost 5 bases and the V segment lost 1 base, leaving 9 bases of the junction unmatched. The sequence derives from a woman between 40 and 55 years old in good health. The sequenced sample was blood. V gene TRBV9 combines with J gene TRBJ2-3, with 8 positions matching TRBD2. CDR3 DNA sequence: TGTGCCAGCAGCGTATATTTCGGGGGGGCCGGAGATACGCAGTATTTT. Protein product: CASSVYFGGAGDTQYF. The variable domain in full, completed from reference TRBV9 and TRBJ2-3, reads DSGVTQTPKHLITATGQRVTLRCSPRSGDLSVYWYQQSLDQGLQFLIQYYNGEERAKGNILERFSAQQFPDLHSELNLSSLELGDSALYFCASSVYFGGAGDTQYFGPGTRLTVL.